These 31 T cell receptor beta chains were sequenced from one sample in a study of T cells in women clearing cervical HPV infection. Clones were read by immunoSEQ multiplex PCR, and TCRdb kept only the in-frame ones, dropping some. Here the sample table reports under 45,000 clones. The specimen sequenced was blood buffy coat. These receptors came from a woman aged 18 to 75 with a cervical HPV16 infection that either progressed to CIN3+ or cleared (not recorded which).

Notes on this clone: The sequence runs out 3 residues before the end of the CDR3; the remainder is reconstructed from the germline J gene. The V and J genes are TRBV30 and TRBJ2-2; 8 bases agree with TRBD1. The CDR3 has 14 amino acids. Germline-derived CDR1 and CDR2 are GTSNPN and SVGIG (reference sequence). CDR3 loop: CAWSVNRGNEKLFF. The sequenced part of the CDR3 DNA is TGTGCCTGGAGTGTAAACAGGGGGAATGAAAAG.

A word on this clone: The sequence runs out 3 residues before the end of the CDR3; the remainder is reconstructed from the germline J gene. This chain links TRBV20-1 with TRBJ2-3, with a tentative D call TRBD2 (6 bases). This CDR3 has 16 amino acids. Germline assignment: CDR1 DFQATT and CDR2 SNEGSKA (reference sequence). The CDR3 sequence is CSARDYGLKEWETQYF. The sequenced CDR3 bases are TGCAGTGCTAGAGACTACGGACTAAAAGAGTGGGAGACG.

Note on this clone: The CDR3 end is not reached by the read, which stops 3 residues before it; the germline J gene fills it in. This chain joins TRBV20-1 and TRBJ2-3; the match to TRBD2 covers 10 bases. CDR3 length: 15 amino acids. V lost 6 bases and J lost 0; bases outside the gene matches: 6. Germline V gene lookup returns CDR1 DFQATT and CDR2 SNEGSKA (reference sequence). CDR3 sequence reads: CSARPLAGSTDTQYF. The sequenced CDR3 bases are TGCAGTGCACGACCACTAGCGGGGAGCACAGATACG.

In regard to this clone: Read coverage stops 3 residues before the CDR3 terminus; the germline J gene supplies the remainder. The chain joins TRBV6-1 to TRBJ2-2, with a tentative D call TRBD1 (5 bases). The CDR3 is made up of 15 amino acids. Germline lookup yields CDR1 MNHNS and CDR2 SASEGT. CDR3 DNA (partial): TGTGCCAGCAGTGAATGGGGTCAAGTAGGGGAAAAG. This sequence encodes CASSEWGQVGEK. The whole CDR3 sequence reads CASSEWGQVGEKLFF.

Regarding this clone: Coverage ceases 3 residues before the CDR3 finishes, and the germline J gene fills in the end. At the DNA level, this CDR3 is encoded by other sequences in the same sample as well. V and J are TRBV7-9 and TRBJ1-3; possibly TRBD1 for D (5 bases). The V end lost 1 base, the J end lost 2 bases, and 9 bases lay between the germline ends. The CDR3 has 15 amino acids. The germline gives CDR1 SEHNR, CDR2 FQNEAQ (reference sequence). The CDR3 protein is CASSLDGATGNTIYF. The CDR3 bases that were read are TGTGCCAGCAGCTTAGATGGGGCGACTGGAAACACC.

Of note for this clone: The read comes to an end 3 residues before the CDR3 does, leaving the germline J gene to fill in the end. The chain employs TRBV2 and TRBJ2-7; no clear D gene. CDR3 length: 12 residues. Germline V gene lookup returns CDR1 SNHLY and CDR2 FYNNEI. V dropped 6 bases and J dropped 0 bases, with 6 bases sitting between them. The CDR3 sequence is CASRLSSYEQYF. CDR3 bases read: TGTGCCAGCAGACTGAGCTCCTACGAG.

Notes on this clone: The read terminates 3 residues ahead of where the CDR3 ends, so the germline J gene completes it. The rearrangement joins TRBV5-1 to TRBJ1-1, with TRBD1 matching 7 bases. CDR1 and CDR2 from the germline V gene are SGHRS and YFSETQ. CDR3 length equals 12 residues. The chain's CDR3 is CASRSGTDKAFF. The covered CDR3 bases are TGCGCCAGCAGGTCCGGGACAGATAAA. The full variable domain, completed using reference TRBV5-1 and TRBJ1-1, is KAGVTQTPRYLIKTRGQQVTLSCSPISGHRSVSWYQQTPGQGLQFLFEYFSETQRNKGNFPGRFSGRQFSNSRSEMNVSTLELGDSALYLCASRSGTDKAFFGQGTRLTVV.

Notes on this clone: One junction end does not reproduce the germline sequence, and a read error may be involved. This same CDR3 is encoded by further DNA sequences in the sample. The part of the CDR3 DNA that was read is TGTGCCAGTTGCGACAGGGAGGAAAACACG. Its translation: CASCDREENT. The full CDR3 is CASCDREENTIYF. V and J are TRBV19 and TRBJ1-3, with 7 bases fitting TRBD1. The read terminates 3 residues ahead of where the CDR3 ends, so the germline J gene completes it. Per germline, CDR1 LNHDA and CDR2 SQIVND (reference sequence). The CDR3 covers 13 residues.

As concerns this clone: The missing CDR3 end, 3 residues past where the read stops, is filled in from the germline J gene. The chain recombines TRBV4-2 with TRBJ2-7; TRBD2 agrees at 8 bases. The V and J ends lost 2 bases and 1 base, in that order; junction bases with no gene match: 4. The germline V gene encodes CDR1 LGHNA and CDR2 YNFKEQ. CDR3 length equals 15 residues. CDR3 DNA (partial): TGTGCCAGCAGCCAAAGGCGGGGGGAATCCTACGAG. This translates into CASSQRRGESYE. From start to end, the CDR3 is CASSQRRGESYEQYF.

Notes on this clone: Read coverage stops 3 residues before the CDR3 terminus; the germline J gene supplies the remainder. This rearrangement joins TRBV13 to TRBJ2-1; a weak D match, TRBD2 (5 bases). Trimming removed 1 base at V and 3 bases at J, with 10 bases between. In germline, CDR1 is PRHDT, CDR2 FYEKMQ (reference sequence). The CDR3 spans 15 residues. CDR3 residues: CASSLEDSHYNEQFF. The part of the CDR3 DNA that was read is TGTGCCAGCAGCTTAGAGGACTCTCACTACAATGAG.

With regard to this clone: The read finishes 3 residues shy of the CDR3 end, and the germline J gene is used to complete it. The chain has TRBV4-2 and TRBJ1-5; no definite D call. Germline values: CDR1 LGHNA, CDR2 YNFKEQ. The V gene lost 0 bases and the J gene lost 5 bases, with 17 bases spanning the gap. This CDR3 has 17 residues. Partial CDR3 DNA: TGTGCCAGCAGCCAAGAAGGACTTGGGCAGTTTGATCAGCCC. Protein sequence: CASSQEGLGQFDQP. From start to end, the CDR3 is CASSQEGLGQFDQPQHF.

Notes on this clone: The sequenced fragment ends 3 residues before the CDR3 boundary, so the rest is inferred from the germline J gene. The chain joins TRBV20-1 to TRBJ2-3; 8 nucleotides align to TRBD2. V was pared by 3 bases and J by 4 bases, with 9 bases of the junction left unmatched. The V gene's germline CDR1 is DFQATT and CDR2 SNEGSKA (reference sequence). This CDR3 region has 15 residues. The sequenced part of the CDR3 DNA is TGCAGTGCTAGTATGGCGGGGGGAGGTTCAGATACG. Protein product: CSASMAGGGSDT. The whole CDR3 sequence reads CSASMAGGGSDTQYF.

A note on this clone: The CDR3 end lies 3 residues beyond the end of the read and is filled in from the germline J gene. V is TRBV5-1 and J is TRBJ2-1; TRBD2 matches at 9 bases. V dropped 1 base and J dropped 8; count of bases not matched to a gene: 10. The CDR3 is 16 amino acids. Germline V gene lookup returns CDR1 SGHRS and CDR2 YFSETQ. CDR3 residues: CASSLIEASGTDEQFF. The part of the CDR3 DNA that was read is TGCGCCAGCAGCTTGATTGAGGCTAGCGGGACAGATGAG. Together with reference TRBV5-1 and TRBJ2-1, the CDR3 gives the full variable domain: KAGVTQTPRYLIKTRGQQVTLSCSPISGHRSVSWYQQTPGQGLQFLFEYFSETQRNKGNFPGRFSGRQFSNSRSEMNVSTLELGDSALYLCASSLIEASGTDEQFFGPGTRLTVL.

With respect to this clone: The read stops 3 residues short of the end of the CDR3; the missing end is completed from the germline J gene. J is TRBJ2-5 and V is TRBV2; weak D call: TRBD2 (6 bases). The ends were cut back, 5 bases at V and 5 bases at J, with 9 bases in the middle. Germline V gene sequence: CDR1 SNHLY, CDR2 FYNNEI. CDR3 size: 12 residues. Incomplete CDR3 DNA: TGTGCCAGCAGTCCAAGCGGGGAGACC. Protein: CASSPSGET. The entire CDR3 protein is CASSPSGETQYF.

As concerns this clone: Sequencing ends 3 residues short of the CDR3 end; the germline J gene provides the rest. This chain links TRBV12-5 with TRBJ2-2; D ambiguous. Germline loops: CDR1 LGHNT, CDR2 FRNRAP. V was pared by 0 bases and J by 4 bases, with 6 bases between. This CDR3 spans 14 amino acids. The CDR3 protein is CASGLVSGTGELFF. Incomplete CDR3 DNA: TGTGCTAGTGGTTTGGTATCGGGCACCGGGGAG.

Worth noting for this clone: The read is 3 residues too short to cover the CDR3 end, so that end is filled in from the germline J gene. V and J are TRBV10-3 and TRBJ1-1, with D possibly being TRBD1 (6 bases). The germline V gene has CDR1 ENHRY and CDR2 SYGVKD. V shed 2 bases and J shed 3 bases, with 10 bases lying between them. This CDR3 spans 14 amino acids. CDR3 residues: CAISEHREDTEAFF. The sequenced CDR3 bases are TGTGCCATCAGTGAGCACAGGGAGGACACTGAA.

Points on this clone: The read halts 3 residues ahead of the CDR3 end, with the missing end drawn from the germline J gene. The chain is built from TRBV5-1 and TRBJ2-7; tentatively, D is TRBD1 (5 bases). Germline loops: CDR1 SGHRS, CDR2 YFSETQ. CDR3 length: 17 residues. V lost 0 bases, J lost 3 bases, and 19 bases lay in between. The part of the CDR3 DNA that was read is TGCGCCAGCAGCTTGGGTGGGCCGGCAGGGAAGTACTACGAG. As protein: CASSLGGPAGKYYE. The entire CDR3 protein reads CASSLGGPAGKYYEQYF.

A note on this clone: The read finishes 3 residues shy of the CDR3 end, and the germline J gene is used to complete it. The genes are TRBV4-1 and TRBJ2-3; 10 nucleotides align to TRBD2. Trimming at V came to 2 bases and at J to 5 bases, leaving 4 bases not matched to a gene. The CDR3 is 15 residues long. Per germline, CDR1 MGHRA and CDR2 YSYEKL. The CDR3 is CASSQLAGVGDTQYF. The sequenced CDR3 bases are TGCGCCAGCAGCCAACTAGCGGGGGTGGGAGATACG.

About this clone itself: Read sequence stops 3 residues before the CDR3 end, and the germline J gene provides the missing end. The chain combines TRBV13 with TRBJ2-7; D gene ambiguous. CDR1 PRHDT and CDR2 FYEKMQ come from the germline V gene (reference sequence). The CDR3 is 14 residues long. V lost 0 bases and J 2 bases, leaving 8 bases between the germline ends. The CDR3 spells CASSLGSKTYEQYF. Partial CDR3 DNA: TGTGCCAGCAGCTTAGGTAGCAAAACCTACGAG. The whole variable domain, remainder taken from reference TRBV13 and TRBJ2-7, is AAGVIQSPRHLIKEKRETATLKCYPIPRHDTVYWYQQGPGQDPQFLISFYEKMQSDKGSIPDRFSAQQFSDYHSELNMSSLELGDSALYFCASSLGSKTYEQYFGPGTRLTVT.

For this clone: The read ends 3 residues shy of where the CDR3 ends; the end is completed using the germline J gene. This chain connects TRBV30 to TRBJ2-4; 9 bases are shared with TRBD2. Germline lookup yields CDR1 GTSNPN and CDR2 SVGIG (reference sequence). This CDR3 has 12 residues. CDR3 sequence: CAWAGGADGQYF. The DNA read from the CDR3 is TGTGCCTGGGCGGGGGGGGCAGATGGT.

Regarding this clone: The CDR3 end lies 3 residues beyond the end of the read and is filled in from the germline J gene. The V and J genes are TRBV28 and TRBJ2-5; D might be TRBD1 (6 bases). The CDR3 runs 16 residues. Deletions cut 5 bases from V and 7 bases from J, with 23 bases between. CDR1 and CDR2 (germline): MDHEN, SYDVKM. The DNA read from the CDR3 is TGTGCCAGCAGTCCCCATAAGGACAGCACCAAATTGACC. Translating gives CASSPHKDSTKLT. In full, the CDR3 reads CASSPHKDSTKLTQYF.

Comment on this clone: The read terminates 3 residues before the CDR3 end, so the remaining end is supplied by the germline J gene. This chain connects TRBV20-1 to TRBJ2-7, with 11 bases that match TRBD2. This CDR3 contains 14 residues. Germline-derived CDR1 and CDR2 are DFQATT and SNEGSKA (reference sequence). J lost 4 bases, V lost 0 bases, and 2 bases had no gene match. The CDR3 bases that were read are TGCAGTGCTAGAGATATAGCGGGAGGGTACGAG. It encodes CSARDIAGGYE. The full-length CDR3 reads as CSARDIAGGYEQYF.

As to this clone: The read gets to within 3 residues of the CDR3 end, and the germline J gene fills in the rest. The chain joins TRBV5-1 to TRBJ1-4; 7 nucleotides agree with TRBD1. The CDR3 runs 14 residues. CDR1 and CDR2 (germline): SGHRS, YFSETQ. CDR3: CASSLDRGAGKLFF. The CDR3 bases that were read are TGCGCCAGCAGCTTGGACAGGGGCGCGGGGAAA.

As concerns this clone: The sequence runs out 3 residues before the end of the CDR3; the remainder is reconstructed from the germline J gene. The V gene is TRBV28, the J gene TRBJ1-2, with D perhaps TRBD1 (5 bases). V was clipped by 5 bases and J by 4 bases, with 8 bases between them. This CDR3 spans 12 amino acids. The germline CDR1 and CDR2 sequences are MDHEN and SYDVKM. CDR3 DNA, as far as it was read: TGTGCCAGCAGTCAGAGGGGCTATGGC. It specifies CASSQRGYG. In full, the CDR3 is CASSQRGYGYTF.

As for this clone: The read stops 3 residues short of the end of the CDR3; the missing end is completed from the germline J gene. The rearrangement links TRBV7-2 to TRBJ2-7; 9 nucleotides agree with TRBD2. V was pared by 5 bases and J by 3 bases, with 8 bases of the junction left unmatched. CDR1 is SGHTA and CDR2 is FQGNSA in the germline V gene. The CDR3 has 15 residues. The part of the CDR3 DNA that was read is TGTGCCAGCAGCCTAAATAGCGGGAGAGACTACGAG. Residues: CASSLNSGRDYE. Given in full, the CDR3 is CASSLNSGRDYEQYF.

Comment on this clone: The read terminates 3 residues ahead of where the CDR3 ends, so the germline J gene completes it. The V and J genes are TRBV20-1 and TRBJ2-2; 7 bases fit TRBD2. This CDR3 is 16 amino acids long. Germline CDR1 and CDR2: DFQATT and SNEGSKA (reference sequence). Incomplete CDR3 DNA: TGCAGTGCCACCCTGGGCGGGAGCTCCTATAATTCACCG. This sequence encodes CSATLGGSSYNSP. The whole CDR3 region reads CSATLGGSSYNSPLFF.

To note about this clone: The sequenced fragment ends 3 residues before the CDR3 boundary, so the rest is inferred from the germline J gene. J is TRBJ1-2 and V is TRBV19; tentative D call: TRBD1 (5 bases). Germline lookup yields CDR1 LNHDA and CDR2 SQIVND (reference sequence). Trimming removed 3 bases from V and 6 bases from J, with 8 bases in between. The CDR3 runs 12 residues. The DNA read from the CDR3 is TGTGCCAGTAGTATCGGGGGGAATGGC. Translation: CASSIGGNG. The full CDR3 reads CASSIGGNGYTF.

Regarding this clone: Coverage ceases 3 residues before the CDR3 finishes, and the germline J gene fills in the end. The chain carries TRBV20-1 and TRBJ2-1; 7 bases match TRBD1. The germline gives CDR1 DFQATT, CDR2 SNEGSKA (reference sequence). V was clipped by 5 bases and J by 4 bases; unmatched bases: 8. The CDR3 loop spans 14 amino acids. The CDR3 bases that were read are TGCAGTGCTGAGACAGGGCCCTCGTACAATGAG. Residues: CSAETGPSYNE. Given in full, the CDR3 is CSAETGPSYNEQFF.

With regard to this clone: The read gets to within 3 residues of the CDR3 end, and the germline J gene fills in the rest. The chain carries TRBV6-1 and TRBJ2-7, with a possible D match to TRBD2 (5 bases). Germline V lookup: CDR1 MNHNS, CDR2 SASEGT. The CDR3 contains 14 residues. Trimming shortened V by 2 bases and J by 4 bases, and 12 bases separated the two germline ends. CDR3 residues: CASSEPAALYEQYF. The sequenced part of the CDR3 DNA is TGTGCCAGCAGTGAACCAGCGGCTCTGTACGAG.

With respect to this clone: The read stops 3 residues short of the end of the CDR3; the missing end is completed from the germline J gene. J is TRBJ1-4 and V is TRBV19; D might be TRBD1 (5 bases). With 6 bases removed from V and 5 bases from J, the gap between germline ends came to 10 bases. Germline V gene data show CDR1 as LNHDA and CDR2 as SQIVND (reference sequence). This CDR3 is built from 13 residues. CDR3 DNA, as far as it was read: TGTGCCAGTAGCATGGGGCGGAATGAAAAA. Translated, it gives CASSMGRNEK. The full CDR3 protein reads CASSMGRNEKLFF.

Remarks on this clone: The CDR3 is cut off 3 residues early in the read; its end comes from the germline J gene. The rearrangement links TRBV10-3 to TRBJ1-5; TRBD1 is a possible D gene (5 bases). Germline V gives CDR1 ENHRY, CDR2 SYGVKD. Trimming took off 0 bases at V and 5 bases at J, with 11 bases between the two ends. The CDR3 has 15 amino acids. The CDR3 here is CAISESRGSDQPQHF. The CDR3 DNA, read in part, is TGTGCCATCAGTGAGTCAAGGGGTTCGGATCAGCCC.